One and the same sample provided the 4 T cell receptor beta chains below, sequenced in a study of radiation and T cells in renal cell carcinoma. The repertoire was sequenced with immunoSEQ multiplex PCR; TCRdb's copy has only in-frame clones and lacks some. This sample has about 130,000 clones; 70% to 90% occur once, and the top ten carry 1.5% to 2%. The time point is: blood 2 weeks post-SBRT. Specified treatment: 15 Gy SBRT to primary tumor, nephrectomy 4 weeks later. The sequenced sample was blood, obtained from a patient whose treatment included radiotherapy and nephrectomy. The source is a woman aged 60 to 75 with renal cell carcinoma.

The chain couples TRBV5-1 to TRBJ1-1, with 8 bases matching TRBD1. The V and J ends lost 3 bases and 1 base, in that order; junction bases with no gene match: 2. Germline CDR1 reads SGHRS; CDR2 reads YFSETQ. There are 14 residues in the CDR3. CDR3 DNA: TGCGCCAGCAGCTCAGGGGGCCGGAACACTGAAGCTTTCTTT. Translation: CASSSGGRNTEAFF.

The CDR3 region is CASSPGPGQGASYEQYF. The CDR3 DNA sequence: TGTGCCAGCAGCCCGGGACCGGGACAGGGGGCTTCCTACGAGCAGTACTTC. This chain uses TRBV7-9 with TRBJ2-7; TRBD1 matches 12 bases. Germline assignment: CDR1 SEHNR and CDR2 FQNEAQ (reference sequence). The CDR3 has 17 residues. V shed 5 bases, J shed 1 base, and the junction held 9 bases outside the gene matches.

The chain employs TRBV29-1 and TRBJ2-7; unclear D gene. CDR1 and CDR2 (germline): SQVTM, ANQGSEA. The CDR3 has 15 amino acids. V was cut by 0 bases and J by 6 bases, with 18 bases left in between. CDR3 sequence: CSVEDRTYGPAEQYF. The CDR3 bases are TGCAGCGTTGAAGATCGGACGTATGGGCCAGCCGAGCAGTACTTC.

The chain combines TRBV4-2 with TRBJ1-4; D uncertain. The V end lost 3 bases, the J end lost 3 bases, and 14 bases lay between the germline ends. Germline values: CDR1 LGHNA, CDR2 YNFKEQ. The CDR3 runs 16 residues. As DNA, the CDR3 is TGTGCCAGCAGCCAGGGAGAGGGCGCAGCTAATGAAAAACTGTTTTTT. As protein: CASSQGEGAANEKLFF.